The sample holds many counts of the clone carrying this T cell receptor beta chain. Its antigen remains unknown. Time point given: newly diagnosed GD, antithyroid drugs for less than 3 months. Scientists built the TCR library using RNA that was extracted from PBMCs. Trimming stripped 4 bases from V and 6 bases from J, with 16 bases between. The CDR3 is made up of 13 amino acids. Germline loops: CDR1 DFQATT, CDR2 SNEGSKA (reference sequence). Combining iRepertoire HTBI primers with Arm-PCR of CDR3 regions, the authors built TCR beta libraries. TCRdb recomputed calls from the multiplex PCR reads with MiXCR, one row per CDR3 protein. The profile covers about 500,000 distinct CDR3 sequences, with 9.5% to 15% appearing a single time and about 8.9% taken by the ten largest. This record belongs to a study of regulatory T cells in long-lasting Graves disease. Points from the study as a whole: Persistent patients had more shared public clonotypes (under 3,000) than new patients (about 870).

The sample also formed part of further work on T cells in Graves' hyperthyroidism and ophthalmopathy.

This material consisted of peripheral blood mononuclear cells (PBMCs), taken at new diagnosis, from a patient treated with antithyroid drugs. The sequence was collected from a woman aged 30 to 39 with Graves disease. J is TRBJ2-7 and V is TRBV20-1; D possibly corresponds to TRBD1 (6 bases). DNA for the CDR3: TGCAGTGCTATACCGGGGACACCCGCCGAGCAGTACTTC. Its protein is CSAIPGTPAEQYF.